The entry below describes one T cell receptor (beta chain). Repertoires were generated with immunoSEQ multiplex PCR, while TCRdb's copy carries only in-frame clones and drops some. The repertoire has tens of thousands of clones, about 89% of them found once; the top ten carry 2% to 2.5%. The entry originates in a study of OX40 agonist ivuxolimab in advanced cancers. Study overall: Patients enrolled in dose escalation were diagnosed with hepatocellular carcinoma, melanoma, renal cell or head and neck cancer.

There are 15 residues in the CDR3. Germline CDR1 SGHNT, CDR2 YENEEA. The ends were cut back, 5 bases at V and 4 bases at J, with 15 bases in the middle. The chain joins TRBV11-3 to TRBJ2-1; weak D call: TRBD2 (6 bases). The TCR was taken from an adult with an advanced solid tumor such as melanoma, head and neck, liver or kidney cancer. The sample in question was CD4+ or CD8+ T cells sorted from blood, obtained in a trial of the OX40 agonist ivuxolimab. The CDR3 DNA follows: TGTGCCAGCAGCCCCGGAGCTGCGGGGTACAATGAGCAGTTCTTC. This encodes CASSPGAAGYNEQFF.